Detailed here is one T cell receptor (beta chain). Its antigen is unknown. This table comes from immunoSEQ multiplex PCR, and its TCRdb copy is limited to in-frame clones, with some not included. The sample gives some 200,000 clones, 90% of which show up once; 5% to 7% is in the top ten. This entry is derived from a study of T cell responses to AZD1222 COVID-19 vaccine. Broader study findings: Most donors were white British, females outnumbered males, and clonal diversity was possibly underestimated. Targets within unmutated variant regions were reportedly found for nearly half of spike-specific TCRs. Only after the peak T cell response were repertoires sampled. The study identified only six AZD1222 recipients as seropositive at baseline.

Per germline, CDR1 SGHRS and CDR2 YFSETQ. Trimming at V came to 4 bases and at J to 0 bases, leaving 8 bases not matched to a gene. This CDR3 has 16 residues. The chain joins TRBV5-1 to TRBJ2-3, with 7 bases identical to TRBD2. This TCR was recovered from an adult in good health. The material sequenced was peripheral blood, taken on day 0 of AZD1222 vaccination. CDR3 sequence: CASSRAGLGSTDTQYF. CDR3 nucleotide sequence: TGCGCCAGCAGCCGCGCCGGACTAGGGAGCACAGATACGCAGTATTTT.